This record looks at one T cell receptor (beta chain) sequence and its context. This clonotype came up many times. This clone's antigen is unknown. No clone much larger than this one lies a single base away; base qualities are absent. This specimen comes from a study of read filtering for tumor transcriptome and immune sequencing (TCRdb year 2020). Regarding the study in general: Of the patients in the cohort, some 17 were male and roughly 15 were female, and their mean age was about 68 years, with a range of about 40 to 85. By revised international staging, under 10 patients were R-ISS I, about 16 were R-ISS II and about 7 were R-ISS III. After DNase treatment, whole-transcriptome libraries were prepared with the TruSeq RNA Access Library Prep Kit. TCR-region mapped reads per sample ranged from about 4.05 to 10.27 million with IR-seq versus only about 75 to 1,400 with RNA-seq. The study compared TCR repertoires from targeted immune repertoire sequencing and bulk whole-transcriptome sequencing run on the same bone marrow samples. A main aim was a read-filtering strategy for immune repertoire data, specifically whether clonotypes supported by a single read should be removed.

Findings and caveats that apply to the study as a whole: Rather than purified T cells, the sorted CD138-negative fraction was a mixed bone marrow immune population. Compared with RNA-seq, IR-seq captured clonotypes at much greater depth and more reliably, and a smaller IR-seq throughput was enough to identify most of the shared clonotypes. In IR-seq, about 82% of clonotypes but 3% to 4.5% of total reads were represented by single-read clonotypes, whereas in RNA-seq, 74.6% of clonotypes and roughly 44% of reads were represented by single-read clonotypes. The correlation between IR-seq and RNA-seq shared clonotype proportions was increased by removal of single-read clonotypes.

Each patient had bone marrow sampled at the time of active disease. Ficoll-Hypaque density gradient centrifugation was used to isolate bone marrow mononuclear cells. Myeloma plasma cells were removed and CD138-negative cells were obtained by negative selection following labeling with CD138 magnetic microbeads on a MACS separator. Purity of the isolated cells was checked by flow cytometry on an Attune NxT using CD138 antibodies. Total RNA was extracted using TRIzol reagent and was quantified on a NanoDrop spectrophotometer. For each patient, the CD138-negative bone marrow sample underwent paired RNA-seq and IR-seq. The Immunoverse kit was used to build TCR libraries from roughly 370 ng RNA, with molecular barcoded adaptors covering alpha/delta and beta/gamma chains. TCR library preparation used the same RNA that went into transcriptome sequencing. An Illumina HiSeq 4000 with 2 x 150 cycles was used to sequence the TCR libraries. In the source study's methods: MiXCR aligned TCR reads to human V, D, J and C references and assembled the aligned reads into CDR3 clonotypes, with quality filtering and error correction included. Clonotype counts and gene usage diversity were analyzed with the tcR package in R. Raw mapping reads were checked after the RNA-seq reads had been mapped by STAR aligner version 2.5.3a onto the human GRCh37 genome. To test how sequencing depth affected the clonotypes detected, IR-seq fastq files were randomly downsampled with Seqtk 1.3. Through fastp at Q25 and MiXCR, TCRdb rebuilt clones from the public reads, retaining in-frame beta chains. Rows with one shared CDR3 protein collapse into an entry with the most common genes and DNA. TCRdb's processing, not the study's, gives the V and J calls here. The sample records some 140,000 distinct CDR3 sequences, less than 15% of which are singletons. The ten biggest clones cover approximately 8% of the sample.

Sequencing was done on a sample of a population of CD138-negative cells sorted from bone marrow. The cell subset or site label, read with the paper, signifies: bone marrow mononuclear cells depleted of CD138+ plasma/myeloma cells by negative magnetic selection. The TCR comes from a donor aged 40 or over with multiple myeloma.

The CDR3 has the sequence CSARLSSGSLGRSSYNEQFF. The nucleotide sequence reads as follows: TGCAGTGCTAGACTTTCTAGCGGGAGCCTTGGGAGGAGCTCCTACAATGAGCAGTTCTTC. The chain joins TRBV20-1 to TRBJ2-1; TRBD2 aligns with 10 central bases. Here V drops 2 bases and J drops 0 bases, and the junction holds 16 bases not matched to any gene. The CDR1 and CDR2 encoded by the germline V gene (reference sequence) are DFQATT and SNEGSKA. The CDR3, from cysteine to phenylalanine, totals 20 residues. Here the CDR3 DNA is all that survives: 60 bases in frame from base 1.